These T cell receptor beta chains were read from a single sample in a study of T-cell memory formation after mild COVID-19. One entry per CDR3 protein results from TCRdb running MiXCR on the 5' RACE reads. The sample contains 250,000 to 400,000 distinct CDR3 sequences, over 11% of which appear only once. Sequences were obtained from PBMCs or a T cell subset sorted from them (not recorded which). Source of these receptors: a man between 18 and 35 years old who had mild COVID-19 (a few samples of this study predate the infection). Cell type and time point are not known. Each CDR3 is given with its conserved first and last residue. The D gene is left open where the match is weak. Clone size is given for some rows only: seen once, a few or many times, or a class if the clone is expanded.

j_call	v_call	d_call	clone_size	cdr3_nt	cdr3_aa
TRBJ2-3	TRBV5-1	-	many	TGCGCCAGCAGCTTACCCGGGGATACGCAGTATTTT	CASSLPGDTQYF
TRBJ2-7	TRBV27	-	once	TGTGCCAGCAGTTTTGCAGTGTCCTACGAGCAGTACTTC	CASSFAVSYEQYF
TRBJ2-5	TRBV6-5	-	many	TGTGCCAGCAGTTTCCAGGCGGCCCAGGGGACCCAGTACTTC	CASSFQAAQGTQYF
TRBJ2-7	TRBV7-2	-	few	TGTGCCAGCAGCTTTGGCCTGACGTCCTACGAGCAGTACTTC	CASSFGLTSYEQYF
TRBJ1-3	TRBV19	-	few	TGTGCCAGTAGTCCGGCGGCTTTCGGAAACACCATATATTTT	CASSPAAFGNTIYF
TRBJ2-3	TRBV5-1	TRBD1	many	TGCGCCAGCAGCTTGGACAGGGGGTGGGAAGATACGCAGTATTTT	CASSLDRGWEDTQYF
TRBJ1-1	TRBV12-3/TRBV12-4	-	-	TGTGCCAGCAGTTTCTTGAGGAACACTGAAGCTTTCTTT	CASSFLRNTEAFF
TRBJ2-1	TRBV9	TRBD1	-	TGTGCCAGCAGCGTAGCTAGTAAGGGGGCTTACGGTGAGCAGTTCTTC	CASSVASKGAYGEQFF
TRBJ2-2	TRBV24-1	-	few	TGTGCCACCAGTGGAATGGGCGGGGAGCTGTTTTTT	CATSGMGGELFF
TRBJ1-5	TRBV6-5	TRBD1	-	TGTGCCAGCAGTCCCGCCGGACAGGGTAATCAGCCCCAGCATTTT	CASSPAGQGNQPQHF
TRBJ1-2	TRBV7-3	TRBD1	many	TGTGCCAGCGGCGGACAGGGAGGGACCTATGGCTACACCTTC	CASGGQGGTYGYTF
TRBJ2-3	TRBV29-1	TRBD2	few	TGCAGCGTTGGCCTAGCGGCAGATACGCAGTATTTT	CSVGLAADTQYF
TRBJ2-2	TRBV12-3/TRBV12-4	-	-	TGTGCCAGCAGTCCCCTTATAATCGGGGAGCTGTTTTTT	CASSPLIIGELFF
TRBJ2-7	TRBV20-1	TRBD2	few	TGCAGTGCTCTCAACCAGGGACTAGCCCACGAGCAGTACTTC	CSALNQGLAHEQYF
TRBJ2-2	TRBV20-1	-	few	TGCAGTGCTAGAGATGTGTTGGGACGAGAAGCGCTTAACACCGGGGAGCTGTTTTTT	CSARDVLGREALNTGELFF
TRBJ2-3	TRBV11-2	TRBD2	-	TGTGCCAGCAGCTACCTAGCGGGGGGGTCAGATACGCAGTATTTT	CASSYLAGGSDTQYF
TRBJ2-4	TRBV18	-	many	TGTGCCAGCTCACCTTCCGGGACAACGGACATTCAGTACTTC	CASSPSGTTDIQYF
TRBJ1-1	TRBV19	-	-	TGTGCCAGTCGGGGCAGAGAATTGAACACTGAAGCTTTCTTT	CASRGRELNTEAFF
TRBJ2-4	TRBV20-1	TRBD2	many	TGCAGTGCTCCCGGGACTAGCAAAAACATTCAGTACTTC	CSAPGTSKNIQYF
TRBJ2-1	TRBV5-1	-	many	TGCGCCAGCAGCTTGGTTGGCGCGGGCGATGAGCAGTTCTTC	CASSLVGAGDEQFF
TRBJ1-6	TRBV3-1	TRBD1	few	TGTGCCAGCAGCCGAAGAAACAGGGGCTCACCCCTCCACTTT	CASSRRNRGSPLHF
TRBJ2-3	TRBV9	-	few	TGTGCCAGCAGCGTAGAGGGTGCAAGGGCAGATACGCAGTATTTT	CASSVEGARADTQYF
TRBJ1-1	TRBV6-5	TRBD1	few	TGTGCCAGCAAACGTCAGGGGGCCACTGAAGCTTTCTTT	CASKRQGATEAFF
TRBJ1-1	TRBV29-1	-	few	TGCAGCGCGGAAGACGGGATGAACACTGAAGCTTTCTTT	CSAEDGMNTEAFF
TRBJ1-2	TRBV28	TRBD1	-	TGTGCCAGCAGTTTACACCGGGACAGGGTTGGTGCGTTCTACACCTTC	CASSLHRDRVGAFYTF
TRBJ2-3	TRBV7-2	TRBD2	-	TGTGCCAGCAGCTTAGGGGGACTACCAGCGGTGAATACGCAGTATTTT	CASSLGGLPAVNTQYF
TRBJ2-3	TRBV7-6	TRBD2	few	TGTGCCAGCAGCTTAATACTAGCGGGGGTATCTAGCACAGATACGCAGTATTTT	CASSLILAGVSSTDTQYF
TRBJ2-7	TRBV18	-	-	TGTGCCAGCTCACCCTTACCGGGAGAGGGAGGCGAGCAGTACTTC	CASSPLPGEGGEQYF
TRBJ2-1	TRBV11-2	-	-	TGTGCCAGCAGCGCGGACCGGGTGCGGGCTAATGAGCAGTTCTTC	CASSADRVRANEQFF
TRBJ2-3	TRBV29-1	-	-	TGCAGCGTTCAGGGGACTGTAACAGATACGCAGTATTTT	CSVQGTVTDTQYF
TRBJ2-5	TRBV2	-	many	TGTGCCAGCTCCTTCACAGGGGAGACCCAGTACTTC	CASSFTGETQYF
TRBJ1-1	TRBV6-5	TRBD1	few	TGTGCCAGCAGTTACTTAACAGGGGGCAAAGGTTACACTGAAGCTTTCTTT	CASSYLTGGKGYTEAFF
TRBJ2-3	TRBV28	TRBD2	few	TGTGCCAGCAGTTTCCTAGCGGGGGGGTTAGCAGATACGCAGTATTTT	CASSFLAGGLADTQYF
TRBJ2-1	TRBV28	TRBD2	-	TGTGCCAGCAGTTCCGCGACTAGCGGCTACAATGAGCAGTTCTTC	CASSSATSGYNEQFF
TRBJ1-6	TRBV28	-	-	TGTGCCAGCAGTCCGCACAGTGACTCCTATAATTCACCCCTCCACTTT	CASSPHSDSYNSPLHF
TRBJ1-2	TRBV7-2	TRBD1	few	TGTGCCAGCAGCCGAGCCGGGACAGATAATGGCTACACCTTC	CASSRAGTDNGYTF